Sequencing of this T cell receptor beta chain was carried out in a study of OX40 agonist ivuxolimab in advanced cancers. About the study as a whole: Ivuxolimab was a fully human IgG2 agonistic monoclonal antibody targeting the costimulatory receptor OX40 (CD134). Intravenous ivuxolimab was administered to patients every 2 weeks at six dose levels: 0.01, 0.1, 0.3, 1.5, 3 and 10 mg/kg. Of the approximately 50 dose-escalation patients, hepatocellular carcinoma was present in approximately 20, melanoma in around 15, renal cell carcinoma in 9 and head and neck cancer in 9. A male proportion of almost 85% and a mean age of roughly 58 years, ranging from 23 to 79, were recorded for the dose-escalation cohort. Patients were allowed to have had prior anti-PD-1, anti-PD-L1 or anti-CTLA-4 therapy, and approximately 40% of the dose-escalation patients had previously received checkpoint inhibitors. Three dose-escalation patients achieved partial responses, one with hepatocellular carcinoma and two with cutaneous melanoma. The point of sequencing TCRbeta in the periphery was to test whether ivuxolimab changed TCR sequence diversity and drove clonal T-cell expansion. The monotherapy dose-escalation portion (N ≈ 55 patients) of the phase I ivuxolimab trial is reported in the paper. What the study reported, not specific to this receptor: Low levels of normalized T-cell clonal expansion were also seen in some patients who did not respond. On average, CD8+ T cells showed more expanded clones than CD4+ T cells after ivuxolimab. In partial responders in the 0.1-3.0 mg/kg groups, normalized peripheral clonal expansion was found to be among the lowest, especially among CD8+ T cells. Antigen specificity was not determined for the clonally expanded peripheral T cells. Clonal expansion of both CD4+ and CD8+ blood T cells was observed from baseline to week 6 at doses 0.1 to 3.0 mg/kg.

The CDR3 holds 15 amino acids from the cysteine to the phenylalanine. Only CDR3 DNA is held: 45 bases, read in frame from base 1. CDR1 and CDR2, looked up from the germline V gene (reference sequence), are MNHEY and SMNVEV. Cut back by 7 bases and 5 bases, the V and J ends lie 20 bases apart. Of note for this clone: Its cognate antigen has yet to be identified. No base quality values were provided; no much bigger clone lies one nucleotide off.

To sequence the TCRbeta CDR3 region, genomic DNA was isolated from the sorted cells. TCRbeta CDR3 regions were sequenced using the immunoSEQ Assay. TCRdb obtained this table from immuneACCESS and retained in-frame rearrangements with V and J assigned. These tables miss some clones; where compared with another copy, unresolved V genes account for less than half of the shortfall, and the remainder is unexplained. The sample has approximately 60,000 clones on record, about 92% of them singletons. The ten largest clones add up to about 0.59% of the sample. The trial excluded patients who had a history of autoimmune disease or were on systemic immunosuppression. Peripheral blood for TCR sequencing was collected from all dose cohorts at baseline, on cycle 4 day 1, and on cycle 7 day 1. Samples were obtained from an open-label, multicenter, first-in-human phase I dose-escalation trial of ivuxolimab. Adults with locally advanced or metastatic head and neck squamous cell, hepatocellular, melanoma or renal cell carcinoma were enrolled in the trial. Before TCR sequencing, CD4+ T cells and CD8+ T cells were sorted from peripheral blood as separate populations.

This TCR was sampled from an adult with an advanced solid tumor such as melanoma, head and neck, liver or kidney cancer. The chain employs TRBV27 and TRBJ1-1, and the D gene may be TRBD1, 6 bases matching. This specimen was CD4+ or CD8+ T cells sorted from blood, taken in a trial of the OX40 agonist ivuxolimab. This receptor has the CDR3 CASKPSGGRWTEAFF. The nucleotide sequence reads TGTGCCAGCAAGCCTTCGGGGGGGCGTTGGACTGAAGCTTTCTTT.